The 3 T cell receptor beta chains below come from one sample, sequenced in a study of cytomegalovirus exposure and HLA in healthy donors. PCR involved 60 Vbeta and 13 Jbeta primers. The table came from immunoSEQ multiplex PCR; TCRdb's copy has only in-frame clones and leaves some out. Here the sample spans under 170,000 clones, 55% to 70% being singletons. The sequencing input was PBMCs. These receptors were obtained from a woman aged 55 to 70 in good health and CMV-seropositive.

This chain uses TRBV28 with TRBJ1-2, with 7 bases fitting TRBD1. The germline CDR1 and CDR2 sequences are MDHEN and SYDVKM. The V and J ends lost 3 bases and 8 bases, in that order; junction bases with no gene match: 6. The CDR3 contains 13 residues. The CDR3 loop reads CASSLEGARGYTF. Written as DNA, the CDR3 is TGTGCCAGCAGTTTGGAGGGGGCGCGGGGCTACACCTTC.

The genes are TRBV30 and TRBJ1-5; D remains ambiguous. Looked up from germline, CDR1 is GTSNPN and CDR2 is SVGIG (reference sequence). This CDR3 comprises 14 residues. The ends were cut back, 1 base at V and 0 bases at J, with 7 bases in the middle. The CDR3 nucleotides read TGTGCCTGGAGTGCCCCAGATAGCAATCAGCCCCAGCATTTT. Protein product: CAWSAPDSNQPQHF.

There are a few counts of this clone. The V and J genes are TRBV30 and TRBJ2-5; no clear D gene. The end of the DNA is better explained by TRBJ2-7, so the J call may be wrong. Germline V gene data show CDR1 as GTSNPN and CDR2 as SVGIG (reference sequence). The CDR3 runs 12 residues. CDR3 residues: CAWSLFSYEQYF. The CDR3 nucleotides are TGTGCCTGGAGCCTCTTTAGCTACGAGCAGTACTTC.